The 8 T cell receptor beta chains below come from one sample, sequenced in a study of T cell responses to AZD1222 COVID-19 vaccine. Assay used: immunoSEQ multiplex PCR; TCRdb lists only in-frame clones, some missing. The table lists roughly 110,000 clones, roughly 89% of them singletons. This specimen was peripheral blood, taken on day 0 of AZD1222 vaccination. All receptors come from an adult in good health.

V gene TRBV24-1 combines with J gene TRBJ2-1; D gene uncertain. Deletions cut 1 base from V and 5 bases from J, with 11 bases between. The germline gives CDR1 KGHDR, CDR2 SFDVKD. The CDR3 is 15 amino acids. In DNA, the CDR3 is TGTGCCACCAGTGATTTAGAGACTTACCACAATGAGCAGTTCTTC. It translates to CATSDLETYHNEQFF.

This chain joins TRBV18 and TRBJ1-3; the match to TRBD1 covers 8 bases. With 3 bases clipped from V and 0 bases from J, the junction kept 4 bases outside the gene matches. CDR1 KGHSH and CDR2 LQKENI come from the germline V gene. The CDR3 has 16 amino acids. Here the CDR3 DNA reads TGTGCCAGCTCACCGCAAACAGGGGGCTCTGGAAACACCATATATTTT. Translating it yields CASSPQTGGSGNTIYF.

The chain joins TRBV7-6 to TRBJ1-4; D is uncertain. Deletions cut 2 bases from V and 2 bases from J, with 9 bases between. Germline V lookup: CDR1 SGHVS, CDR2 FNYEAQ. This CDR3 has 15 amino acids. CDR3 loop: CASSLNPGTNEKLFF. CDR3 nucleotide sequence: TGTGCCAGCAGCTTAAATCCGGGGACTAATGAAAAACTGTTTTTT.

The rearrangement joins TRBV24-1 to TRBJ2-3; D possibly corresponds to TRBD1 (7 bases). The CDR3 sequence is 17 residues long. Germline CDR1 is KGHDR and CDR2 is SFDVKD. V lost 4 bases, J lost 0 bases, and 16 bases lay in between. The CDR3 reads CATSDPGGTASTDTQYF. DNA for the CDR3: TGTGCCACCAGTGACCCCGGAGGGACAGCGAGCACAGATACGCAGTATTTT.

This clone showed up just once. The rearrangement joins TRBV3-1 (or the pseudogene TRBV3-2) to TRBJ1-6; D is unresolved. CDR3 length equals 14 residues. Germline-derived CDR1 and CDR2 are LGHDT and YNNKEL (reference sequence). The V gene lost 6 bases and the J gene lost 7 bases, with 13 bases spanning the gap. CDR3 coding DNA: TGTGCCAGCAGGAGTGTCCAAGGCAATTCACCCCTCCACTTT. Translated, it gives CASRSVQGNSPLHF.

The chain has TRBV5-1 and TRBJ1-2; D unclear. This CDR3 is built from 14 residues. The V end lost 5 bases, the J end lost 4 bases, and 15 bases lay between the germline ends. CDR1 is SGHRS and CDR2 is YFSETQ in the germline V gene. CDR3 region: CASREEPSGYGYTF. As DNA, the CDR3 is TGCGCCAGCAGGGAAGAGCCGAGCGGCTATGGCTACACCTTC.

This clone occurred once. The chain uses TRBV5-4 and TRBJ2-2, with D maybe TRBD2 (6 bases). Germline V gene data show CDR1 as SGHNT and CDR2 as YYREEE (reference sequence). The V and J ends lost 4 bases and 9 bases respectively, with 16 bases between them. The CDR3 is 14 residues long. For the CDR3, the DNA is TGTGCCAGCAGCAGGGAAGGGGAGGTCAGGGAGCTGTTTTTT. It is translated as CASSREGEVRELFF.

CDR3 in amino acids: CASRGGRTSSYNEQFF. The CDR3 DNA reads as TGTGCCAGCAGAGGCGGGAGAACAAGCTCCTACAATGAGCAGTTCTTC. The genes are TRBV27 and TRBJ2-1, with TRBD2 matching 7 bases. Losses at the gene ends were 6 bases for V and 0 bases for J; bases not matched to a gene: 8. Germline assignment: CDR1 MNHEY and CDR2 SMNVEV (reference sequence). The CDR3 spans 16 residues.